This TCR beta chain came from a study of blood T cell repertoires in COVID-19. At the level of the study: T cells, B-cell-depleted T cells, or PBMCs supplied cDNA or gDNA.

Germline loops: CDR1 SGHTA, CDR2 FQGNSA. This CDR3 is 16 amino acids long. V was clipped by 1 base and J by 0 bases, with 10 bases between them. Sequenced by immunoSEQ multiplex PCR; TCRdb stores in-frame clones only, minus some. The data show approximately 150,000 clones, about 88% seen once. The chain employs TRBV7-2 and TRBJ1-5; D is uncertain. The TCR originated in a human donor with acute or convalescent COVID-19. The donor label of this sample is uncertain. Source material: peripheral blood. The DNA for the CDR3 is TGTGCCAGCAGCTTAGGCGGAGCTTATAGCAATCAGCCCCAGCATTTT. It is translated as CASSLGGAYSNQPQHF.